This T cell receptor beta chain is drawn from a study of OX40 agonist ivuxolimab in advanced cancers. Study in general: Every 2 weeks, patients received ivuxolimab intravenously, dosed at 0.01 to 10 mg/kg.

As for this clone: The antigen is unknown.

The germline V gene has CDR1 SGHNT and CDR2 YYREEE (reference sequence). Between the trimmed V and J ends, which lost 0 bases and 2 bases, there was a span of 11 bases. The CDR3 spans 15 residues. Generated by immunoSEQ multiplex PCR, the TCRdb table keeps only in-frame clones and is missing some. The sample includes about 100,000 clones, roughly 90% of them seen just once. Study findings and constraints: There were, on average, more expanded clones in CD8+ T cells than in CD4+.

This receptor was obtained from an adult with an advanced solid tumor such as melanoma, head and neck, liver or kidney cancer. The sequencing here drew on CD4+ or CD8+ T cells sorted from blood, taken in a trial of the OX40 agonist ivuxolimab. The chain carries TRBV5-4 and TRBJ1-2; D uncertain. The CDR3 region has the DNA TGTGCCAGCAGCTTGGAAGGATGGGAAAACTATGGCTACACCTTC. It codes for CASSLEGWENYGYTF.